These 24 T cell receptor beta chains were all obtained from the same sample, sequenced in a study of control samples from healthy donors and cancer patients. TCRdb keeps only in-frame clones here, not all; method: immunoSEQ multiplex PCR. The table shows tens of thousands of clones, with about nine tenths occurring only once. The sample was PBMCs. The receptors originated from a man aged 55 to 69 with head and neck cancer.

The J gene is TRBJ2-1, the V gene TRBV6-5; 9 bases are a match to TRBD2. V shed 4 bases, J shed 4 bases, and the junction held 8 bases outside the gene matches. The germline V gene has CDR1 MNHEY and CDR2 SVGAGI. There are 16 residues in the CDR3. CDR3 nucleotides: TGTGCCAGCAGTTCGACTCTAGCGGGACATTACAATGAGCAGTTCTTC. Translated, it gives CASSSTLAGHYNEQFF.

V gene TRBV29-1 combines with J gene TRBJ2-7; D is unresolved. Trimming took 4 bases from V and 0 from J, leaving 7 bases between them. Germline CDR1 is SQVTM and CDR2 is ANQGSEA. The CDR3 covers 12 residues. The CDR3 sequence: CSVGRTSYEQYF. In nucleotides, the CDR3 is TGCAGCGTTGGGCGGACCTCCTACGAGCAGTACTTC.

This chain links TRBV2 with TRBJ2-7; D is perhaps TRBD1 (5 bases). V was clipped by 6 bases and J by 3 bases, with 18 bases between them. The CDR3 runs 15 residues. Germline V CDR1 and CDR2: SNHLY, FYNNEI. CDR3: CASRPGFSKHYEQYF. The CDR3 coding sequence is TGTGCCAGCAGGCCAGGGTTTTCCAAACACTACGAGCAGTACTTC.

This chain joins TRBV7-2 and TRBJ1-1; maybe TRBD1 (5 bases). The CDR3 runs 15 residues. V lost 0 bases, J lost 2 bases, and 10 bases lay in between. Germline V gene sequence: CDR1 SGHTA, CDR2 FQGNSA. The CDR3 bases are TGTGCCAGCAGCTTAGCAGGGGCACCAAACACTGAAGCTTTCTTT. It is translated as CASSLAGAPNTEAFF.

The chain carries TRBV6-1 and TRBJ2-6; 8 bases agree with TRBD1. The CDR3 has 17 residues. Germline CDR1 reads MNHNS; CDR2 reads SASEGT. The V segment lost 4 bases and the J segment 8 bases; nucleotides outside the gene matches: 13. CDR3: CASSGSVDRGRTNVLTF. Here the CDR3 DNA reads TGTGCCAGCAGTGGCTCCGTCGACAGGGGTAGGACCAACGTCCTGACTTTC.

J is TRBJ2-5 and V is TRBV5-1, with D uncertain. The CDR3 consists of 16 residues. The V end was cut by 0 bases, the J end by 2 bases, with 14 bases between. Germline V lookup: CDR1 SGHRS, CDR2 YFSETQ. The CDR3 DNA follows: TGCGCCAGCAGCTTGGGTTCGAGTCGACCTCAAGAGACCCAGTACTTC. Its protein product is CASSLGSSRPQETQYF.

CDR3: CASSPRQGARYEQYF. The CDR3 region has the DNA TGCGCCAGCAGCCCGAGACAGGGGGCTCGCTACGAGCAGTACTTC. This chain joins TRBV5-1 and TRBJ2-7, with 10 bases that match TRBD1. This CDR3 spans 15 amino acids. V gave up 4 bases and J gave up 3 bases; unmatched junction bases: 7. Germline lookup yields CDR1 SGHRS and CDR2 YFSETQ. Full variable domain (missing parts from reference TRBV5-1 and TRBJ2-7): KAGVTQTPRYLIKTRGQQVTLSCSPISGHRSVSWYQQTPGQGLQFLFEYFSETQRNKGNFPGRFSGRQFSNSRSEMNVSTLELGDSALYLCASSPRQGARYEQYFGPGTRLTVT.

The chain couples TRBV29-1 to TRBJ1-5; D remains unclear. Germline-derived CDR1 and CDR2 are SQVTM and ANQGSEA. This CDR3 comprises 13 residues. With 2 bases removed from V and 0 bases from J, the gap between germline ends came to 5 bases. In DNA form, the CDR3 reads TGCAGCGTTGAAACCGCTAGCAATCAGCCCCAGCATTTT. Protein product: CSVETASNQPQHF.

There are a few counts of this clone. The CDR3 coding sequence is TGTGCCAGCAGCGTAGCGGAGAATTCACCCCTCCACTTT. Its protein product is CASSVAENSPLHF. The rearrangement uses TRBV9 and TRBJ1-6, with D uncertain. The ends were cut back, 0 bases at V and 7 bases at J, with 5 bases in the middle. The CDR3 consists of 13 residues. Germline assignment: CDR1 SGDLS and CDR2 YYNGEE.

The chain links TRBV10-3 to TRBJ2-3; D uncertain. The CDR3 contains 13 residues. The V gene's germline CDR1 is ENHRY and CDR2 SYGVKD. The V end was cut by 4 bases, the J end by 1 base, with 6 bases between. DNA for the CDR3: TGTGCCATCAGTGGCCTAGGCACAGATACGCAGTATTTT. Translating it yields CAISGLGTDTQYF.

V gene TRBV5-1 combines with J gene TRBJ1-2, with 9 bases that match TRBD1. V was pared by 4 bases and J by 5 bases, with 9 bases of the junction left unmatched. The germline CDR1 and CDR2 sequences are SGHRS and YFSETQ. The CDR3 is 15 residues long. This CDR3 is CASSPTGGAVYGYTF. The CDR3 region has the DNA TGCGCCAGCAGCCCAACAGGGGGCGCAGTTTATGGCTACACCTTC.

This chain connects TRBV28 to TRBJ2-3; D is possibly TRBD2 (6 bases). Germline CDR1 and CDR2: MDHEN and SYDVKM. This CDR3 has 15 residues. Deletions cut 6 bases from V and 6 bases from J, with 19 bases between. The CDR3 is CASSPAGPLGDTQYF. The CDR3 coding sequence is TGTGCCAGCAGCCCTGCGGGACCCTTGGGCGATACGCAGTATTTT.

CDR3 protein: CAISDRTGGDYGYTF. The DNA of the CDR3 is TGTGCCATCAGTGACCGGACAGGGGGCGACTATGGCTACACCTTC. This chain connects TRBV10-3 to TRBJ1-2, with 11 bases that match TRBD1. Germline-derived CDR1 and CDR2 are ENHRY and SYGVKD. This CDR3 is 15 amino acids long. The ends lost 3 bases at V and 3 bases at J; junction bases unmatched: 3.

The chain carries TRBV24-1 and TRBJ1-2; D ambiguous. Germline CDR1 and CDR2: KGHDR and SFDVKD. Trimming took off 1 base at V and 5 bases at J, with 4 bases between the two ends. The length of the CDR3 is 12 residues. The CDR3 region has the DNA TGTGCCACCAGTGATTTAATTTATGGCTACACCTTC. It codes for CATSDLIYGYTF.

This chain connects TRBV28 to TRBJ2-6; 8 nucleotides agree with TRBD1. The germline gives CDR1 MDHEN, CDR2 SYDVKM. The CDR3 totals 18 residues. With 4 bases clipped from V and 2 bases from J, the junction kept 10 bases outside the gene matches. The CDR3 loop is CASSSLTQGAAGANVLTF. CDR3 coding DNA: TGTGCCAGCAGTTCTCTAACTCAGGGGGCGGCTGGGGCCAACGTCCTGACTTTC.

In this sample, this clone turned up a few times. The J gene is TRBJ2-1, the V gene TRBV3-1 (or the pseudogene TRBV3-2); 8 positions match TRBD2. The length of the CDR3 is 17 residues. The J segment lost 9 bases and the V segment lost 0 bases, leaving 13 bases of the junction unmatched. Germline CDR1 and CDR2: LGHDT and YNNKEL (reference sequence). Here the CDR3 reads CASSQERGANPHGEQFF. CDR3 coding DNA: TGTGCCAGCAGCCAAGAGCGGGGGGCTAACCCCCACGGTGAGCAGTTCTTC.

The V call is TRBV25-1, the J call TRBJ2-3; tentative D call: TRBD1 (6 bases). The CDR3 is made up of 11 amino acids. The germline V gene encodes CDR1 MGHDK and CDR2 SYGVNS. Trimming took 8 bases from V and 5 from J, leaving 8 bases between them. CDR3 sequence (DNA): TGTGCCAGCGAGGGGGTAGATACGCAGTATTTT. It is translated as CASEGVDTQYF.

The chain couples TRBV28 to TRBJ2-7; D might be TRBD1 or TRBD2, each matching 5 bases. Trimming removed 3 bases at V and 5 bases at J, with 14 bases between. The V gene's germline CDR1 is MDHEN and CDR2 SYDVKM. The CDR3 loop spans 14 amino acids. The CDR3 DNA sequence: TGTGCCAGCAGTTTGCGAGGGGCGGTAAACGAGCAGTACTTC. Translated: CASSLRGAVNEQYF.

The rearrangement joins TRBV5-5 to TRBJ2-2; TRBD1 matches 7 bases. Losses at the gene ends were 3 bases for V and 6 bases for J; bases not matched to a gene: 5. Germline-derived CDR1 and CDR2 are SGHKS and YYEKEE (reference sequence). This CDR3 region has 14 residues. DNA of the CDR3: TGTGCCAGCAGCTGGGGACAGCGTTCCGGGGAGCTGTTTTTT. Amino acids: CASSWGQRSGELFF.

This sequence joins TRBV11-1 and TRBJ2-7; D is unresolved. The CDR3 covers 12 residues. The germline V gene has CDR1 SGHAT and CDR2 FQDESV (reference sequence). V lost 5 bases, J lost 3 bases, and 8 bases lay in between. The CDR3 sequence: CASSQALYEQYF. As DNA, the CDR3 is TGTGCCAGCAGCCAGGCCCTCTACGAGCAGTACTTC. Full variable domain (missing parts from reference TRBV11-1 and TRBJ2-7): EAEVAQSPRYKITEKSQAVAFWCDPISGHATLYWYRQILGQGPELLVQFQDESVVDDSQLPKDRFSAERLKGVDSTLKIQPAELGDSAMYLCASSQALYEQYFGPGTRLTVT.

By share, this clone ranks as medium-sized (0.01 to 0.1%). This chain connects TRBV7-9 to TRBJ2-5; possibly TRBD2 for D (7 bases). V lost 7 bases, J lost 5 bases, and 20 bases lay in between. The CDR3 is 15 amino acids. Germline CDR1 reads SEHNR; CDR2 reads FQNEAQ (reference sequence). The CDR3 DNA is TGTGCCAGCACCTCAAGGGGGGGCGGAGAGGAGACCCAGTACTTC. It yields the protein CASTSRGGGEETQYF. Filled out from reference TRBV7-9 and TRBJ2-5, the complete variable domain reads DTGVSQNPRHKITKRGQNVTFRCDPISEHNRLYWYRQTLGQGPEFLTYFQNEAQLEKSRLLSDRFSAERPKGSFSTLEIQRTEQGDSAMYLCASTSRGGGEETQYFGPGTRLLVL.

This clone was seen a few times. The chain uses TRBV19 and TRBJ1-5, with TRBD1 as a possible D gene (5 bases). V lost 3 bases, J lost 3 bases, and 12 bases lay in between. Looked up from germline, CDR1 is LNHDA and CDR2 is SQIVND (reference sequence). The CDR3 has 15 residues. The CDR3 loop is CASSIPGMDNQPQHF. DNA of the CDR3: TGTGCCAGTAGTATTCCAGGGATGGACAATCAGCCCCAGCATTTT.

This clone was detected a few times. The chain is built from TRBV2 and TRBJ2-2; no firm D call. The germline gives CDR1 SNHLY, CDR2 FYNNEI. V was pared by 3 bases and J by 1 base, with 15 bases between. The CDR3 is 17 residues long. The CDR3 region is CASSDNNLEMNTGELFF. CDR3 coding DNA: TGTGCCAGCAGTGACAATAATCTAGAAATGAACACCGGGGAGCTGTTTTTT.

This chain uses TRBV6-5 with TRBJ1-5, with 9 bases lining up with TRBD1. This CDR3 is 14 amino acids long. Germline V lookup: CDR1 MNHEY, CDR2 SVGAGI. The V and J ends lost 7 bases and 6 bases, in that order; junction bases with no gene match: 7. The CDR3 region has the DNA TGTGCCAGCACCCCGGGACAGGGTATTCAGCCCCAGCATTTT. Residues: CASTPGQGIQPQHF.